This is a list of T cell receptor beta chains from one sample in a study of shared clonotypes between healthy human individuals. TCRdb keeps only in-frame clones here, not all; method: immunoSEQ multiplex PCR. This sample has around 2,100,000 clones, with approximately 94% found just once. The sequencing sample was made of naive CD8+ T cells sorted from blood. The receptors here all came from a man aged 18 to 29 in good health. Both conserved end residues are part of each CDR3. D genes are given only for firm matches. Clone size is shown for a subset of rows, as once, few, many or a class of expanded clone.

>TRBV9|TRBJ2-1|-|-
TGTGCCAGCAGCGTAGCAGGGAATGAGCAGTTCTTC
CASSVAGNEQFF
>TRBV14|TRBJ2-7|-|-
TGTGCCAGCAGCCAGGGTCGTGGGGGCCTCTACGAGCAGTACTTC
CASSQGRGGLYEQYF
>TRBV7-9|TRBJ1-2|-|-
TGTGCCAGCAGCCCCTCGGGGGAAGTAGGTATTGGTGGCTACACCTTC
CASSPSGEVGIGGYTF
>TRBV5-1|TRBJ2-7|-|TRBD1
TGCGCCAGCAGCTTGCACCCGGGACAGTCACCCTACGAGCAGTACTTC
CASSLHPGQSPYEQYF
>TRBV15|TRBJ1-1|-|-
TGTGCCACCAGCAGAGATAACTTCGCTTTCTTT
CATSRDNFAFF
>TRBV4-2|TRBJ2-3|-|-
TGTGCCAGCAGCCAAGAAGAGTCCAGGCAACGCACAGATACGCAGTATTTT
CASSQEESRQRTDTQYF
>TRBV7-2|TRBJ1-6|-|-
TGTGCCAGCAGATCGGACGCCTCAGCCATACATTCACCCCTCCACTTT
CASRSDASAIHSPLHF
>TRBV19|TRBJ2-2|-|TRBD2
TGTGCCAGTAGTATAGATCTGGCGGGGGGGCGGAACACCGGGGAGCTGTTTTTT
CASSIDLAGGRNTGELFF
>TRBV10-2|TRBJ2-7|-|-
TGCGCCAGCAGTGAGTCGGATCCGATGGCGGAGAGGTACGAGCAGTACTTC
CASSESDPMAERYEQYF
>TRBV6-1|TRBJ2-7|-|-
TGTGCCAGCAGTGAATTTGCGGTAGCCTCGTACGAGCAGTACTTC
CASSEFAVASYEQYF
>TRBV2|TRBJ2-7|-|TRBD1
TGTGCCACCTGGACAGGGGCCCATTCCTACGAGCAGTACTTC
CATWTGAHSYEQYF
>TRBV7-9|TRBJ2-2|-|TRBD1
TGTGCCAGCAGAGGACAGGTTTACACCGGGGAGCTGTTTTTT
CASRGQVYTGELFF
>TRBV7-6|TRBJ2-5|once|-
TGTGCCAGCAGCTTAACAGTTCAAGAGACCCAGTACTTC
CASSLTVQETQYF
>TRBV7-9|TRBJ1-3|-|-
TGTGCCAGCAGCCTAGCCGGGGGCTCTGGAAACACCATATATTTT
CASSLAGGSGNTIYF
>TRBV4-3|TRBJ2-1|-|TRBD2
TGCGCCAGCAGTCAAATTCTGGGGAGACTAGCGGGAGTTCGTGGCAATGAGCAGTTCTTC
CASSQILGRLAGVRGNEQFF
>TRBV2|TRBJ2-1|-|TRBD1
TGTGCCAGCAATACATGGACAGGGAATAATGAGCAGTTCTTC
CASNTWTGNNEQFF
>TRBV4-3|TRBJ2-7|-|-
TGCGCCAGCAGCCAAGATCAGGGACACTACGAGCAGTACTTC
CASSQDQGHYEQYF
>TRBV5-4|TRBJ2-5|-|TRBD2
TGTGCCAGCAGCGACTCTAGCGGGGGTTCGTACCAAGAGACCCAGTACTTC
CASSDSSGGSYQETQYF
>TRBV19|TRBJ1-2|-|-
TGTGCCACCTGGGGTTATGGCTACACCTTC
CATWGYGYTF
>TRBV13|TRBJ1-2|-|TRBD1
TGTGCCAGCAGCTTAAAAGGGACAGGGCTTCATGGCTACACCTTC
CASSLKGTGLHGYTF
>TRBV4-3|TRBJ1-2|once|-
TGCGCCAGCAGCCAAGATTCGTTCGGGGGCGAGAACTATGGCTACACCTTC
CASSQDSFGGENYGYTF
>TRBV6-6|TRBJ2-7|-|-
TGTGCCAGCACCCCGGGGCTTCAGGGAATCTACGAGCAGTACTTC
CASTPGLQGIYEQYF
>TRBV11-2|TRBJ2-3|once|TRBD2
TGTGCCAGCAGCTTAGTTCTAGCGGGAGAGGGCCTCACAGATACGCAGTATTTT
CASSLVLAGEGLTDTQYF
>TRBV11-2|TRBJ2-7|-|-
TGTGCCAGCAGCCCCGCCCAGACCTACGAGCAGTACTTC
CASSPAQTYEQYF
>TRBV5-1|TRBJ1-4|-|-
TGCGCCAGCAGCCAAGAACAGAGAACTAATGAAAAACTGTTTTTT
CASSQEQRTNEKLFF
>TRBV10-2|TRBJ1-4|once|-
TGCGCCAGCAGTGACGCCAGGGTGAGCGAAAAACTGTTTTTT
CASSDARVSEKLFF
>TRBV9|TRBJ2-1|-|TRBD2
TGTGCCAGCAGCGTAGGACTAGCAAACTACAATGAGCAGTTCTTC
CASSVGLANYNEQFF
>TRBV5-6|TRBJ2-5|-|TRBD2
TGTGCCAGCAGCTCGACTAGCGGGATGGAGACCCAGTACTTC
CASSSTSGMETQYF
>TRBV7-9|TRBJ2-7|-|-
TGTGCCAGCAGCCCCACCGGGACGGTGAGCTCCTACGAGCAGTACTTC
CASSPTGTVSSYEQYF
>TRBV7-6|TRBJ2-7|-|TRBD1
TGTGCCAGCAGCTTAGGAGGCAGGGGGCACGAGCAGTACTTC
CASSLGGRGHEQYF
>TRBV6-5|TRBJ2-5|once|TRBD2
TGTGCCAGCGGGCGGGGGGCTGAAGAGACCCAGTACTTC
CASGRGAEETQYF
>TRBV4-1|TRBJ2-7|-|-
TGCGCCAGCAGCCAAGAATACCGGGGGCCCTCCTACGAGCAGTACTTC
CASSQEYRGPSYEQYF
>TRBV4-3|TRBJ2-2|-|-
TGCGCCAGCAGCCAAGGTAGGACTACGGGAGTCCTGAACACCGGGGAGCTGTTTTTT
CASSQGRTTGVLNTGELFF
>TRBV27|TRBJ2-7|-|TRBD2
TGTGCCTGGTGTCCAGGACTAGCGGTCTACGAGCAGTACTTC
CAWCPGLAVYEQYF
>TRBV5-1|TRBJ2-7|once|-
TGCGCCAGCAGCCCCCCTGGTTACGAGCAGTACTTC
CASSPPGYEQYF
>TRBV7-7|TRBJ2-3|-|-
TGTGCTAGCAGCCCCGACCCATGGGACGTCGCTACAGATACGCAGTATTTT
CASSPDPWDVATDTQYF
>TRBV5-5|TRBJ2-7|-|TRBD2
TGTGCCAGCAGCTGGGTCGCTAGCGGAATCTACGAGCAGTACTTC
CASSWVASGIYEQYF
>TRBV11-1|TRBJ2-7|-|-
TGTGCCAGCAGCCCGGCCAATCTAGTGTACGAGCAGTACTTC
CASSPANLVYEQYF
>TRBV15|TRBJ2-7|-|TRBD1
TGTGCCACCAGCAGAGGACAGGGGGCTAATGAGCAGTACTTC
CATSRGQGANEQYF
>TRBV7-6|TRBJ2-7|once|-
TGTGCCAGCAGCTTAGGCCCAGGGCCAGGCTACGAGCAGTACTTC
CASSLGPGPGYEQYF
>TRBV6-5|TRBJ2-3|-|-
TGTGCCAGCAGAACCGATGGAGATACGCAGTATTTT
CASRTDGDTQYF
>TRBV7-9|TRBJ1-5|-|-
TGTGCCAGCAGCCCGGGGGCAGGGAATCAGCCCCAGCATTTT
CASSPGAGNQPQHF
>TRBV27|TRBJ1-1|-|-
TGTGCCAGCAGCCCCATAGGTGCCTCGGCTGAAGCTTTCTTT
CASSPIGASAEAFF
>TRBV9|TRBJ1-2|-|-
TGTGCCAGCAGCGTAGACAGCTCTAACTATGGCTACACCTTC
CASSVDSSNYGYTF
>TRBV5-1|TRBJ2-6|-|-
TGCGCCAGCAGGCCAACCCCTGGGGCCAACGTCCTGACTTTC
CASRPTPGANVLTF
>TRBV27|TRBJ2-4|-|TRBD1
TGTGCCAGCAGAAGAGGGACAGGGCAAACCAAAAACATTCAGTACTTC
CASRRGTGQTKNIQYF